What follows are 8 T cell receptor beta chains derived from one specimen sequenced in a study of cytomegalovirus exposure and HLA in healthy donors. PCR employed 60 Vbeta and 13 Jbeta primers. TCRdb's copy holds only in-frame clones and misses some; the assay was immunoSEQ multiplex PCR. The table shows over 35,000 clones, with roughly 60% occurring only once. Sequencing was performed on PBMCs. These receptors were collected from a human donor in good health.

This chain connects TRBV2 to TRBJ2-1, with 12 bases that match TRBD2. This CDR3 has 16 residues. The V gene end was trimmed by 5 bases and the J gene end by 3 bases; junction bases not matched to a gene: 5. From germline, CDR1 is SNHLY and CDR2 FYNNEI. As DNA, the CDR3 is TGTGCCAGCAGTCTTCTAGCGGGGGGGCTCTACAATGAGCAGTTCTTC. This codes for CASSLLAGGLYNEQFF.

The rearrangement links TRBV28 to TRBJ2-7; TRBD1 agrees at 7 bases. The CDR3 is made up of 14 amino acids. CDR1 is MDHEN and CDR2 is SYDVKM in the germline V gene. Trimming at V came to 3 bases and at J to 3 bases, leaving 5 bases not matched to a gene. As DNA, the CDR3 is TGTGCCAGCAGTTTGTCAGGGGGTTACTACGAGCAGTACTTC. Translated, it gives CASSLSGGYYEQYF.

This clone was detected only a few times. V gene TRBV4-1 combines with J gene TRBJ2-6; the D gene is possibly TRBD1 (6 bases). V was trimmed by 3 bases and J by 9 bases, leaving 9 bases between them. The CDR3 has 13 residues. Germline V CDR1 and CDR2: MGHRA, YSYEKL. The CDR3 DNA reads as TGCGCCAGCAGCCACGAGGACAGCAACGTCCTGACTTTC. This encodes CASSHEDSNVLTF.

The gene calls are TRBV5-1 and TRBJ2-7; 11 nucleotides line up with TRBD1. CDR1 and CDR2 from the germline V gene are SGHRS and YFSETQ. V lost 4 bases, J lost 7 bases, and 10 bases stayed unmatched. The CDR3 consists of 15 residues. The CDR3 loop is CASSTGQGGYAEQYF. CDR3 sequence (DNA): TGCGCCAGCAGCACGGGACAGGGGGGCTACGCTGAGCAGTACTTC.

CDR3 DNA sequence: TGTGCCAGCAGTTACGCGGGTGGTCGGTCTTACGAGACCCAGTACTTC. Translated, it gives CASSYAGGRSYETQYF. This chain uses TRBV6-5 with TRBJ2-5, with a possible D match to TRBD2 (5 bases). V was cut by 2 bases and J by 5 bases, with 18 bases left in between. The CDR3 covers 16 residues. Per the germline V gene, CDR1 is MNHEY and CDR2 is SVGAGI.

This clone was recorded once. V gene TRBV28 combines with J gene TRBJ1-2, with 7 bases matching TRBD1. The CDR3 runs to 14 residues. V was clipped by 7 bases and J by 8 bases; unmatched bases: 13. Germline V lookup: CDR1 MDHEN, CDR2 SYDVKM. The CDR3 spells CASTNTRDRYGYTF. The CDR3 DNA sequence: TGTGCCAGCACCAACACCCGGGACAGATACGGCTACACCTTC.

This chain's CDR3 is CASSLAGISGANVLTF. Here the CDR3 DNA reads TGCGCCAGCAGCTTGGCAGGGATCTCTGGGGCCAACGTCCTGACTTTC. This chain links TRBV5-1 with TRBJ2-6; possible D gene TRBD1, 5 bases. Germline V gene data show CDR1 as SGHRS and CDR2 as YFSETQ. The CDR3 totals 16 residues. V dropped 0 bases and J dropped 0 bases, with 7 bases sitting between them.

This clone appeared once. The DNA for the CDR3 is TGTGCCAGCTACAATTCCGCGGGGGGGCGTAATACGCAGTATTTT. This gives the protein CASYNSAGGRNTQYF. V and J are TRBV6-5 and TRBJ2-3, with 9 nucleotides matching TRBD2. The germline gives CDR1 MNHEY, CDR2 SVGAGI. This CDR3 contains 15 residues. V shed 8 bases and J 7 bases; nucleotides not matched to a gene: 13.